The rows below give T cell receptor beta chains drawn from one sample of a study of shared clonotypes between healthy human individuals. TCRdb's table, derived via immunoSEQ multiplex PCR, lists solely in-frame clones and lacks some. Here the sample spans 2 million to 3 million clones, over 85% being singletons. Material: naive CD4+ T cells from PBMCs. Every receptor here comes from a man younger than 30 in good health. Some clones in this sample may be carry-over from other donors' samples. Both conserved end residues are part of each CDR3. The order of the fields is D gene, J gene, V gene, clone size, CDR3 protein, CDR3 DNA. D genes are given only for firm matches. Clone size appears in some rows only: once, few, many, or a class for an expanded clone.

NA | TRBJ2-2 | TRBV13 | NA | CASSFGGRNTGELFF | TGTGCCAGCAGCTTTGGGGGAAGGAACACCGGGGAGCTGTTTTTT
TRBD1 | TRBJ1-1 | TRBV29-1 | NA | CSHRGFDTEAFF | TGCAGCCACAGGGGTTTCGACACTGAAGCTTTCTTT
TRBD1 | TRBJ2-7 | TRBV7-9 | NA | CASSLTGQGYNEQYF | TGTGCCAGCAGCTTGACGGGACAGGGATATAACGAGCAGTACTTC
TRBD2 | TRBJ2-2 | TRBV9 | NA | CASSVDSPSGRSGELFF | TGTGCCAGCAGCGTAGACTCCCCTAGCGGGAGGTCCGGGGAGCTGTTTTTT
NA | TRBJ1-2 | TRBV6-5 | NA | CASRPRQPRGYTF | TGTGCCAGCAGACCCAGACAGCCACGGGGCTACACCTTC
NA | TRBJ2-7 | TRBV18 | NA | CASSPQLPSYEQYF | TGTGCCAGCTCACCCCAGCTCCCCTCCTACGAGCAGTACTTC
NA | TRBJ1-4 | TRBV5-1 | once | CASSSGGGSEKLFF | TGCGCCAGCAGCTCCGGCGGAGGATCGGAAAAACTGTTTTTT
NA | TRBJ2-1 | TRBV7-9 | NA | CASSFIPGQGTIDEQFF | TGTGCCAGCAGTTTTATCCCTGGGCAGGGGACAATCGATGAGCAGTTCTTC
TRBD1 | TRBJ2-7 | TRBV18 | NA | CASSPRDRVSYEQYF | TGTGCCAGCTCACCACGGGACAGGGTGAGTTACGAGCAGTACTTC
NA | TRBJ2-1 | TRBV7-3 | NA | CASSLTGTEQFF | TGTGCCAGCAGCTTAACCGGGACAGAGCAGTTCTTC
NA | TRBJ1-5 | TRBV7-2 | NA | CASSLRGNQPQHF | TGTGCCAGCAGCTTACGGGGGAATCAGCCCCAGCATTTT
NA | TRBJ2-2 | TRBV27 | NA | CASSPQNFNTGELFF | TGTGCCAGCAGTCCGCAGAACTTTAACACCGGGGAGCTGTTTTTT
TRBD2 | TRBJ2-1 | TRBV11-2 | NA | CASSLVPGLAGYNEQFF | TGTGCCAGCAGCTTAGTCCCTGGACTAGCGGGCTACAATGAGCAGTTCTTC
NA | TRBJ2-7 | TRBV14 | NA | CASSQDWWPTEQYF | TGTGCCAGCAGCCAAGATTGGTGGCCGACCGAGCAGTACTTC
TRBD2 | TRBJ2-1 | TRBV7-9 | once | CASSLSSGRANEQFF | TGTGCCAGCAGCTTATCTAGCGGGAGGGCCAATGAGCAGTTCTTC
NA | TRBJ2-6 | TRBV21-1 | NA | CASSLRGLPSGANVLTF | TGTGCCAGCAGCCTTAGGGGTCTCCCCTCTGGGGCCAACGTCCTGACTTTC
NA | TRBJ1-6 | TRBV10-3 | NA | CAISEAGPETPLHF | TGTGCCATCAGTGAGGCAGGACCGGAGACACCCCTCCACTTT
TRBD1 | TRBJ2-5 | TRBV6-1 | once | CASSRGQGSETQYF | TGTGCCAGCAGTCGCGGACAGGGGTCCGAGACCCAGTACTTC
TRBD2 | TRBJ2-1 | TRBV5-1 | NA | CASSLGLADGNEQFF | TGCGCCAGCAGCTTGGGTCTAGCGGATGGCAATGAGCAGTTCTTC
NA | TRBJ2-5 | TRBV2 | NA | CASTGRTQETQYF | TGTGCCAGCACAGGCCGAACTCAAGAGACCCAGTACTTC
NA | TRBJ2-5 | TRBV15 | NA | CATSRVTGIKGETQYF | TGTGCCACCAGCAGAGTCACCGGGATCAAGGGAGAGACCCAGTACTTC
NA | TRBJ2-2 | TRBV2 | once | CASSDLDTNTGELFF | TGTGCCAGCAGTGACCTGGACACTAACACCGGGGAGCTGTTTTTT
NA | TRBJ1-5 | TRBV7-9 | NA | CASSQNGGEPQHF | TGTGCCAGCAGCCAAAACGGTGGAGAGCCCCAGCATTTT
NA | TRBJ1-3 | TRBV18 | NA | CASSPSGASGNTIYF | TGTGCCAGCTCACCGTCGGGTGCCTCTGGAAACACCATATATTTT
NA | TRBJ2-3 | TRBV27 | NA | CASNGRDTDTQYF | TGTGCCAGTAACGGTAGGGACACAGATACGCAGTATTTT
NA | TRBJ2-1 | TRBV27 | NA | CASTGVNEQFF | TGTGCCAGCACAGGAGTCAATGAGCAGTTCTTC
NA | TRBJ2-1 | TRBV11-3 | NA | CASSSPSRKNEQFF | TGTGCCAGCAGCTCCCCCTCTAGAAAGAATGAGCAGTTCTTC
NA | TRBJ1-1 | TRBV7-3 | NA | CASSRGGETEAFF | TGTGCCAGCAGCCGGGGCGGCGAGACTGAAGCTTTCTTT
NA | TRBJ1-2 | TRBV7-2 | NA | CASSLNGYYGYTF | TGTGCCAGCAGCTTAAACGGATACTATGGCTACACCTTC
NA | TRBJ2-1 | TRBV7-9 | once | CASKIGGSYNEQFF | TGTGCCAGCAAGATTGGGGGGTCCTACAATGAGCAGTTCTTC
NA | TRBJ1-3 | TRBV4-3 | once | CASSQVMGNTIYF | TGCGCCAGCAGCCAAGTTATGGGAAACACCATATATTTT
NA | TRBJ2-5 | TRBV11-3 | NA | CASSLHQETQYF | TGTGCCAGCAGCTTACATCAAGAGACCCAGTACTTC
TRBD1 | TRBJ2-2 | TRBV19 | NA | CASSMDRAGTGELFF | TGTGCCAGTAGTATGGACAGGGCAGGAACCGGGGAGCTGTTTTTT
NA | TRBJ1-6 | TRBV7-9 | once | CASSQWGTDNSPLHF | TGTGCCAGCAGCCAGTGGGGCACTGATAATTCACCCCTCCACTTT
NA | TRBJ1-1 | TRBV5-8 | once | CASSSMSATTEAFF | TGTGCCAGCAGCTCGATGAGCGCGACCACTGAAGCTTTCTTT
TRBD2 | TRBJ2-7 | TRBV18 | NA | CASSQLAGPSPGEQYF | TGTGCCAGCTCACAGTTAGCGGGACCATCCCCCGGCGAGCAGTACTTC
NA | TRBJ1-1 | TRBV7-3 | NA | CASSLRPGEGNEAFF | TGTGCCAGCAGCTTAAGGCCAGGGGAGGGGAATGAAGCTTTCTTT
NA | TRBJ1-5 | TRBV2 | NA | CASSERARNQPQHF | TGTGCCAGCAGTGAAAGGGCCAGAAATCAGCCCCAGCATTTT
NA | TRBJ1-5 | TRBV18 | NA | CASSPGRGFDQPQHF | TGTGCCAGCTCACCCGGGCGGGGGTTCGATCAGCCCCAGCATTTT
TRBD1 | TRBJ1-1 | TRBV5-1 | NA | CASSLGTANTEAFF | TGCGCCAGCAGCTTAGGGACAGCCAACACTGAAGCTTTCTTT